This T cell receptor (beta chain) was captured by sequencing in a study of T cells expressing NK-cell markers. Overall study: The eight sequenced donors comprised seven who were HCMV-seropositive and one who was seronegative.

Study-wide findings and caveats: These same clonotypes (in several donors) also led the CD3+CD56-NKG2C+ fraction.

Regarding this clonotype: Its antigen remains unidentified.

TCRdb reanalyzed the 5' RACE reads and collapses them to one entry per CDR3 protein, without DNA. Its table records about 460,000 distinct CDR3 sequences. Sequenced material: blood T cells: a sorted CD56 or NKG2C T cell subset, CD4+ or CD8+ T cells, or bulk PBMC T cells (not recorded which). This sequence was found in a woman aged 45 to 65 in good health.

The CDR3 sequence is CASSVFTGATNYGYTF. This chain uses TRBV2 with TRBJ1-2; TCRdb picks TRBD1, but there is no DNA to check that call. This CDR3 is built from 16 residues. CDR1 and CDR2 (germline): SNHLY, FYNNEI.